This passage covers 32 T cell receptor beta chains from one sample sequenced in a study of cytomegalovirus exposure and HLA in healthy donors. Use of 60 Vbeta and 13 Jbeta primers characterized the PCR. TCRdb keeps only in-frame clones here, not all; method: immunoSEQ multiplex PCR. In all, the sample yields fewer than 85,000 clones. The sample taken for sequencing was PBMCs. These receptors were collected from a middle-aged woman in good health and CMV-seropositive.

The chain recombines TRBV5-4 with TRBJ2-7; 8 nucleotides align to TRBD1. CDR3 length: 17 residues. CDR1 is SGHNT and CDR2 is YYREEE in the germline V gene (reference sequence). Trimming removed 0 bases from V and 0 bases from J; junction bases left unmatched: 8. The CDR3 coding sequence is TGTGCCAGCAGCTTGGCCCAGGGGGCCTTTAGCTCCTACGAGCAGTACTTC. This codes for CASSLAQGAFSSYEQYF.

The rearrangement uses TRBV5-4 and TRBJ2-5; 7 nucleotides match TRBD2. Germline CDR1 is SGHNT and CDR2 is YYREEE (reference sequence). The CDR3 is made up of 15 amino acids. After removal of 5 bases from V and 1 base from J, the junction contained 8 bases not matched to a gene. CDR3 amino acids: CASRAFSSGQETQYF. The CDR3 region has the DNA TGTGCCAGCAGAGCCTTTTCTAGCGGCCAAGAGACCCAGTACTTC.

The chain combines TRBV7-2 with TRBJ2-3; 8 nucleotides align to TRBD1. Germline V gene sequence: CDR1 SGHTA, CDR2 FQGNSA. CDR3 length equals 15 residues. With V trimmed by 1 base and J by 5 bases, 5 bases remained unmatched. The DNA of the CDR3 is TGTGCCAGCAGCTTAGTCCATACAGGGGGAGATACGCAGTATTTT. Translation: CASSLVHTGGDTQYF.

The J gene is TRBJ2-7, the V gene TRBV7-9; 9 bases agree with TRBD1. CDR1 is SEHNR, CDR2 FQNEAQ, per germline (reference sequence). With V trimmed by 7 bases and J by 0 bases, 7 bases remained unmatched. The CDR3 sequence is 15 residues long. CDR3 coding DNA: TGTGCCAGCACCGATCCGGGACAGGGCTCCTACGAGCAGTACTTC. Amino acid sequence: CASTDPGQGSYEQYF.

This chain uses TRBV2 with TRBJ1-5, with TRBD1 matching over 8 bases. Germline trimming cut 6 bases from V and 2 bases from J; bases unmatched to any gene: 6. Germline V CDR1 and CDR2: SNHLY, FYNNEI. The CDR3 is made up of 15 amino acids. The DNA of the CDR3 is TGTGCCAGCAGGGGGGGACAGGACCGCAATCAGCCCCAGCATTTT. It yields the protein CASRGGQDRNQPQHF.

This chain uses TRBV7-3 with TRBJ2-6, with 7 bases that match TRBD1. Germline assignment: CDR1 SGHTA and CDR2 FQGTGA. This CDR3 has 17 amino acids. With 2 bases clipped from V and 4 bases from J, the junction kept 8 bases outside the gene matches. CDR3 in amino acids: CASSLLQGKAGANVLTF. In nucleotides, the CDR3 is TGTGCCAGCAGCTTACTACAGGGGAAAGCAGGGGCCAACGTCCTGACTTTC.

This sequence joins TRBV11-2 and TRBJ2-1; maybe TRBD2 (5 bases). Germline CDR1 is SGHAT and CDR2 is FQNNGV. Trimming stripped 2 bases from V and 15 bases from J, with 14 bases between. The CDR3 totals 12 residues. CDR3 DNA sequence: TGTGCCAGCAGCTTAATCCGGGGTTATCCGTTCTTC. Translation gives CASSLIRGYPFF.

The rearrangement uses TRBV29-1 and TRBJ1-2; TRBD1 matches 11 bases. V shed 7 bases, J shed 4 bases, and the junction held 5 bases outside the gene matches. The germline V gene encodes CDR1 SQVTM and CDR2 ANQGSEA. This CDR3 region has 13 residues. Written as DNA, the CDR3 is TGCAGCGCAACGGACAGGGGGCTCTATGGCTACACCTTC. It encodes CSATDRGLYGYTF.

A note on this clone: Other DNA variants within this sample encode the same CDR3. The CDR3 sequence: CSGGDRGSYEQYF. The CDR3 DNA follows: TGCAGCGGAGGGGACAGGGGCTCCTACGAGCAGTACTTC. The rearrangement joins TRBV29-1 to TRBJ2-7; TRBD1 matches at 10 bases. The CDR3 loop spans 13 amino acids. Germline loops: CDR1 SQVTM, CDR2 ANQGSEA. V gave up 7 bases and J gave up 0 bases; unmatched junction bases: 3.

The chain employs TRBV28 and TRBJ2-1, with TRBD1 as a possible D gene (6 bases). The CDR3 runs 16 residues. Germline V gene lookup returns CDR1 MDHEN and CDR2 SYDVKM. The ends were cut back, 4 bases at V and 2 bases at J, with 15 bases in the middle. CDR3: CASSSRTATPYNEQFF. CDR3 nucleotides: TGTGCCAGCAGTTCCCGGACAGCGACCCCCTACAATGAGCAGTTCTTC.

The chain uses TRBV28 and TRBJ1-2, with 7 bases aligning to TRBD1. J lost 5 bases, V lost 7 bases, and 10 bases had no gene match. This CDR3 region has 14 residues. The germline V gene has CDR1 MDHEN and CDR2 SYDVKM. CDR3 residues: CASTPLGTEYGYTF. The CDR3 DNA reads TGTGCCAGCACTCCTCTCGGGACAGAATATGGCTACACCTTC.

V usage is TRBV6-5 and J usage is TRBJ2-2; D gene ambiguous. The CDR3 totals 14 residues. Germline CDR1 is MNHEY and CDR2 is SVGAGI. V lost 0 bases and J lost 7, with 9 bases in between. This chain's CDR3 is CASSYSPESGELFF. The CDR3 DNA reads TGTGCCAGCAGTTACTCCCCGGAGAGCGGGGAGCTGTTTTTT.

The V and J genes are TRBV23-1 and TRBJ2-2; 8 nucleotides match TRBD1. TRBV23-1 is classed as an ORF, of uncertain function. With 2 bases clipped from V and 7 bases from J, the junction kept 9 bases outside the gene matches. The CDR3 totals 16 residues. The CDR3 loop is CASSQVTGDIIGELFF. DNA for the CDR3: TGCGCCAGCAGTCAAGTGACAGGGGATATTATCGGGGAGCTGTTTTTT.

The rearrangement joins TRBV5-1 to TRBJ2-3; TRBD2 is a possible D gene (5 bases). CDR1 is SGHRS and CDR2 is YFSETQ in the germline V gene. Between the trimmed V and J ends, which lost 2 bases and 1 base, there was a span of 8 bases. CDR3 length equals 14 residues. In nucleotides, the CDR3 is TGCGCCAGCAGCTTCCGGGGTGGCACAGATACGCAGTATTTT. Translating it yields CASSFRGGTDTQYF.

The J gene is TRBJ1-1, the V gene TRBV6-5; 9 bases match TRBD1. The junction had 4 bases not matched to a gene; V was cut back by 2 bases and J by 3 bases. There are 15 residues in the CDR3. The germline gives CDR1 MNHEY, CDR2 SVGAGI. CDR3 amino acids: CASSYGTGLDTEAFF. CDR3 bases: TGTGCCAGCAGTTACGGGACAGGGCTCGACACTGAAGCTTTCTTT.

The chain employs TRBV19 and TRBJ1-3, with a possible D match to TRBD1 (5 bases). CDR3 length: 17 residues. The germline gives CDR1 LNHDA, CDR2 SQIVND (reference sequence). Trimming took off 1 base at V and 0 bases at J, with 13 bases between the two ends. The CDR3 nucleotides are TGTGCCAGTAGTATAGCAAGCCCAGGGCGCTCTGGAAACACCATATATTTT. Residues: CASSIASPGRSGNTIYF. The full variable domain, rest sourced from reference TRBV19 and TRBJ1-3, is DGGITQSPKYLFRKEGQNVTLSCEQNLNHDAMYWYRQDPGQGLRLIYYSQIVNDFQKGDIAEGYSVSREKKESFPLTVTSAQKNPTAFYLCASSIASPGRSGNTIYFGEGSWLTVV.

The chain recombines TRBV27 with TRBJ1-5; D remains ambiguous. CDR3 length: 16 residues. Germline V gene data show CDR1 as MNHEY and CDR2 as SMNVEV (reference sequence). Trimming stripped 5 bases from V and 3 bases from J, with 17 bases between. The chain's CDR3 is CASSLTADSFNQPQHF. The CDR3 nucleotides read TGTGCCAGCAGTCTAACAGCGGACTCCTTCAATCAGCCCCAGCATTTT.

CDR3 sequence (DNA): TGCAGTGCTATAGCCGATGAGCAGTTCTTC. This sequence encodes CSAIADEQFF. The V gene is TRBV20-1, the J gene TRBJ2-1; no firm D call. CDR1 DFQATT and CDR2 SNEGSKA come from the germline V gene (reference sequence). V lost 4 bases, J lost 8 bases, and 6 bases lay in between. The CDR3 is 10 residues long.

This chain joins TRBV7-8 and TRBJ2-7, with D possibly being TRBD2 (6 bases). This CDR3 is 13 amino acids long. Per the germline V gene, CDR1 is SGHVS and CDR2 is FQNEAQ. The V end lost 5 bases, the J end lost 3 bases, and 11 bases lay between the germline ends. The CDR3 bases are TGTGCCAGCAGCCCGGGACTCGGCTACGAGCAGTACTTC. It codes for CASSPGLGYEQYF. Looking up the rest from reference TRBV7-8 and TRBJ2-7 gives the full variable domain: GAGVSQSPRYKVAKRGQDVALRCDPISGHVSLFWYQQALGQGPEFLTYFQNEAQLDKSGLPSDRFFAERPEGSVSTLKIQRTQQEDSAVYLCASSPGLGYEQYFGPGTRLTVT.

In DNA, the CDR3 is TGTGCCTGGAGTGGTGAGGGGGATGAGACTGAAGCTTTCTTT. This sequence encodes CAWSGEGDETEAFF. The chain combines TRBV30 with TRBJ1-1; maybe TRBD1 (6 bases). Germline V gene lookup returns CDR1 GTSNPN and CDR2 SVGIG (reference sequence). CDR3 length: 14 residues. V was cut by 1 base and J by 5 bases, with 14 bases left in between. Drawing the rest from reference TRBV30 and TRBJ1-1, the complete variable domain is SQTIHQWPATLVQPVGSPLSLECTVEGTSNPNLYWYRQAAGRGLQLLFYSVGIGQISSEVPQNLSASRPQDRQFILSSKKLLLSDSGFYLCAWSGEGDETEAFFGQGTRLTVV.

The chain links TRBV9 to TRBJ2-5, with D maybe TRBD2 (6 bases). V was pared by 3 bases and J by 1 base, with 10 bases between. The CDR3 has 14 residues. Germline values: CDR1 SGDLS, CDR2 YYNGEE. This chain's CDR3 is CASSGGDFQETQYF. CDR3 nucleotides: TGTGCCAGCAGCGGGGGGGACTTCCAAGAGACCCAGTACTTC.

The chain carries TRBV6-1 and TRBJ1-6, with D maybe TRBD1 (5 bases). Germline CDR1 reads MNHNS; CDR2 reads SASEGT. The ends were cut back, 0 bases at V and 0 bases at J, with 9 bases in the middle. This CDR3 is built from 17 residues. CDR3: CASSEAGPASYNSPLHF. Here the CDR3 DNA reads TGTGCCAGCAGTGAAGCGGGGCCAGCCTCCTATAATTCACCCCTCCACTTT.

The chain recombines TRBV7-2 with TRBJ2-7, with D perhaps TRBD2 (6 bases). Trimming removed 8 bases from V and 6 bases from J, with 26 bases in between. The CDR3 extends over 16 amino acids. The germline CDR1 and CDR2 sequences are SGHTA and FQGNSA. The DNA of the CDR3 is TGTGCCAGCGGACGACTAGGGGTGCGGTCGTCGGGCGAGCAGTACTTC. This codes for CASGRLGVRSSGEQYF.

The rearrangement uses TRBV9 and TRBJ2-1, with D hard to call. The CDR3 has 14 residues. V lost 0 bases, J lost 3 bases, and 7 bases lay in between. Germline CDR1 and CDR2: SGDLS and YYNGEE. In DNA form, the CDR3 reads TGTGCCAGCAGCGTAGCTGTTTACTACAATGAGCAGTTCTTC. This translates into CASSVAVYYNEQFF.

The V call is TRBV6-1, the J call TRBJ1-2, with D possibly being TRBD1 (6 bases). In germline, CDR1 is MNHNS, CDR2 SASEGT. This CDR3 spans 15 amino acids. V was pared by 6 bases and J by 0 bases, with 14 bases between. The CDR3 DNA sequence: TGTGCCAGCAGGATTACAGGGATTACTAACTATGGCTACACCTTC. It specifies CASRITGITNYGYTF.

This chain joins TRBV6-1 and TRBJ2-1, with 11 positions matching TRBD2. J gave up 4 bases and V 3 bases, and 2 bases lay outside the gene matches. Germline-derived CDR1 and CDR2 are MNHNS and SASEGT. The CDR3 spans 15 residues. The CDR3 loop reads CASSETSGAYNEQFF. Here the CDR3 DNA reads TGTGCCAGCAGTGAGACTAGCGGGGCTTACAATGAGCAGTTCTTC.

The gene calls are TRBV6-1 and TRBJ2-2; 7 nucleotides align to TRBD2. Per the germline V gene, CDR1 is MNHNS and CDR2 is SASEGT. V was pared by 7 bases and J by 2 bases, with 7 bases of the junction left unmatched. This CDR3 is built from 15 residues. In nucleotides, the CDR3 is TGTGCCAGCATCCGCCTAGCGGCTAACACCGGGGAGCTGTTTTTT. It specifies CASIRLAANTGELFF.

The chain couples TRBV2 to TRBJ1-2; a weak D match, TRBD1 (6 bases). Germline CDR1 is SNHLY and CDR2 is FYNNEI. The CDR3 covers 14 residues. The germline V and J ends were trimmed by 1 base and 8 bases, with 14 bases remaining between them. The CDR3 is CASSEGTGSQGYTF. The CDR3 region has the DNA TGTGCCAGCAGTGAAGGAACAGGGTCTCAAGGCTACACCTTC.

CDR3 loop: CASSQDIRQVSYEQYF. CDR3 sequence (DNA): TGCGCCAGCAGCCAAGATATTCGACAGGTATCCTACGAGCAGTACTTC. V and J are TRBV4-1 and TRBJ2-7, with D possibly being TRBD1 (6 bases). The CDR3 runs to 16 residues. Looked up from germline, CDR1 is MGHRA and CDR2 is YSYEKL. The germline V and J ends were trimmed by 0 bases and 1 base, with 13 bases remaining between them.

CDR3 loop: CASSLGVAGDQETQYF. CDR3 bases: TGCGCCAGCAGCTTGGGAGTAGCGGGGGATCAAGAGACCCAGTACTTC. The chain has TRBV5-1 and TRBJ2-5, with 9 bases that match TRBD2. Unmatched junction bases numbered 5, after V lost 0 bases and J lost 2 bases. This CDR3 is built from 16 residues. Looked up from germline, CDR1 is SGHRS and CDR2 is YFSETQ.

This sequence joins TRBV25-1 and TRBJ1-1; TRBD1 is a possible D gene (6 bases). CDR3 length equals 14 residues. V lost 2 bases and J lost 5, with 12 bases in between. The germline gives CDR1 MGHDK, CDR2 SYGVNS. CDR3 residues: CASSEPGDETEAFF. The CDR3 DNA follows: TGTGCCAGCAGTGAACCAGGGGATGAGACTGAAGCTTTCTTT. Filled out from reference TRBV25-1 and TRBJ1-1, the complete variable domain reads EADIYQTPRYLVIGTGKKITLECSQTMGHDKMYWYQQDPGMELHLIHYSYGVNSTEKGDLSSESTVSRIRTEHFPLTLESARPSHTSQYLCASSEPGDETEAFFGQGTRLTVV.

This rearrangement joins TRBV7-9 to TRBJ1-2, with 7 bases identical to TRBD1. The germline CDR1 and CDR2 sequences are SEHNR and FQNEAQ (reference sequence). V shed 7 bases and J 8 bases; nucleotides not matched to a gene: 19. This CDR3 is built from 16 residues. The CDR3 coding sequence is TGTGCCAGCACTCTCCTATTGGGGGCAGGGGGAGAAGGCTACACCTTC. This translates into CASTLLLGAGGEGYTF. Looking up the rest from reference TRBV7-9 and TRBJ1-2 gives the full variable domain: DTGVSQNPRHKITKRGQNVTFRCDPISEHNRLYWYRQTLGQGPEFLTYFQNEAQLEKSRLLSDRFSAERPKGSFSTLEIQRTEQGDSAMYLCASTLLLGAGGEGYTFGSGTRLTVV.